Presented here are 16 T cell receptor beta chains from one specimen sequenced in a study of T cell changes during pregnancy in multiple sclerosis. TCRdb's table, derived via immunoSEQ multiplex PCR, lists solely in-frame clones and lacks some. Among tens of thousands of clones listed, almost 97% were seen once. The sample in question was CD8+ T cells from peripheral blood mononuclear cells, obtained after pregnancy. These receptors were obtained from a female donor with multiple sclerosis, enrolled in a pregnancy study.

This chain connects TRBV7-3 to TRBJ2-4; TRBD2 aligns across 16 bases. This CDR3 contains 15 residues. The ends lost 5 bases at V and 8 bases at J; junction bases unmatched: 3. CDR1 and CDR2 from the germline V gene are SGHTA and FQGTGA. The CDR3, as DNA: TGTGCCAGCAGCCTAGGGACTAGCGGGGGGGACATTCAGTACTTC. Translating it yields CASSLGTSGGDIQYF.

CDR3 amino acids: CASSRNRGGYTF. The CDR3 nucleotides read TGTGCCAGCAGTAGAAACAGGGGAGGCTACACCTTC. This chain joins TRBV6-1 and TRBJ1-2; 7 bases are a match to TRBD1. Germline V gene sequence: CDR1 MNHNS, CDR2 SASEGT. The V gene end was trimmed by 5 bases and the J gene end by 8 bases; junction bases not matched to a gene: 5. This CDR3 is 12 amino acids long.

A few counts support this clone. V usage is TRBV5-8 and J usage is TRBJ1-2; 9 bases agree with TRBD1. V dropped 5 bases and J dropped 4; count of bases not matched to a gene: 6. The CDR3 runs 14 residues. Per germline, CDR1 SGHTS and CDR2 YDEGEE. The CDR3 DNA reads TGTGCCAGCAGACACCGGGACAGGGCCTATGGCTACACCTTC. This gives the protein CASRHRDRAYGYTF. Full variable domain (rest looked up from reference TRBV5-8 and TRBJ1-2): EAGVTQSPTHLIKTRGQQATLRCSPISGHTSVYWYQQALGLGLQFLLWYDEGEERNRGNFPPRFSGRQFPNYSSELNVNALELEDSALYLCASRHRDRAYGYTFGSGTRLTVV.

CDR3 amino acids: CASGPRTNLLNEQFF. The CDR3 region has the DNA TGTGCCAGCGGGCCGCGGACTAACCTTCTCAATGAGCAGTTCTTC. J is TRBJ2-1 and V is TRBV28, with D perhaps TRBD2 (6 bases). Germline V CDR1 and CDR2: MDHEN, SYDVKM. The CDR3 has 15 residues. Trimming removed 8 bases from V and 6 bases from J, with 20 bases in between.

This chain connects TRBV28 to TRBJ2-1; 14 bases agree with TRBD2. The CDR3 is 16 residues long. CDR1 and CDR2 (germline): MDHEN, SYDVKM. Trimming at V came to 3 bases and at J to 3 bases, leaving 1 base not matched to a gene. The CDR3 loop is CASSFGTSGSYNEQFF. CDR3 bases: TGTGCCAGCAGTTTCGGGACTAGCGGGAGCTACAATGAGCAGTTCTTC.

This sequence joins TRBV7-9 and TRBJ2-2, with a possible D match to TRBD1 (6 bases). V was cut by 5 bases and J by 1 base, with 11 bases left in between. The CDR3 loop spans 15 amino acids. Looked up from germline, CDR1 is SEHNR and CDR2 is FQNEAQ (reference sequence). Here the CDR3 reads CASSPTGLNTGELFF. The CDR3 region has the DNA TGTGCCAGCAGCCCGACAGGTCTGAACACCGGGGAGCTGTTTTTT. Full variable domain (remainder filled in from reference TRBV7-9 and TRBJ2-2): DTGVSQNPRHKITKRGQNVTFRCDPISEHNRLYWYRQTLGQGPEFLTYFQNEAQLEKSRLLSDRFSAERPKGSFSTLEIQRTEQGDSAMYLCASSPTGLNTGELFFGEGSRLTVL.

This clone came up a few times. This chain connects TRBV6-6 to TRBJ2-1; a possible D gene is TRBD1 (6 bases). Germline CDR1 and CDR2: MNHNY and SVGAGI (reference sequence). V lost 5 bases to trimming and J lost 13 bases, with 12 bases between them. This CDR3 has 11 amino acids. CDR3 in amino acids: CASSNRVLQFF. Here the CDR3 DNA reads TGTGCCAGCAGTAACAGGGTATTACAGTTCTTC.

The chain links TRBV7-6 to TRBJ2-1; 9 nucleotides align to TRBD2. The CDR3 contains 16 residues. Germline V gene lookup returns CDR1 SGHVS and CDR2 FNYEAQ. J lost 0 bases, V lost 5 bases, and 5 bases had no gene match. In nucleotides, the CDR3 is TGTGCCAGCAGCCCTAGCGGGACTGGCTCCTACAATGAGCAGTTCTTC. This gives the protein CASSPSGTGSYNEQFF. The variable domain in full, with the rest retrieved from reference TRBV7-6 and TRBJ2-1, is GAGVSQSPRYKVTKRGQDVALRCDPISGHVSLYWYRQALGQGPEFLTYFNYEAQQDKSGLPNDRFSAERPEGSISTLTIQRTEQRDSAMYRCASSPSGTGSYNEQFFGPGTRLTVL.

The chain couples TRBV28 to TRBJ1-4, with TRBD1 matching over 8 bases. Looked up from germline, CDR1 is MDHEN and CDR2 is SYDVKM. The J segment lost 8 bases and the V segment lost 5 bases, leaving 10 bases of the junction unmatched. The CDR3 runs 15 residues. CDR3 DNA: TGTGCCAGCAGTCCGACAGGGGTCCGTGGCGAAAAACTGTTTTTT. Translating gives CASSPTGVRGEKLFF.

The chain links TRBV5-8 to TRBJ2-7; the D gene is possibly TRBD1 (6 bases). This CDR3 comprises 14 residues. The germline gives CDR1 SGHTS, CDR2 YDEGEE. Trimming stripped 6 bases from V and 6 bases from J, with 19 bases between. The CDR3 protein is CASIARGSSIEQYF. Written as DNA, the CDR3 is TGTGCCAGCATCGCTAGGGGGTCAAGTATCGAGCAGTACTTC.

V usage is TRBV7-2 and J usage is TRBJ2-6; D uncertain. Germline V gene sequence: CDR1 SGHTA, CDR2 FQGNSA. V lost 6 bases to trimming and J lost 3 bases, with 12 bases between them. The CDR3 is 15 amino acids. The CDR3 reads CASSPTGGGANVLTF. The CDR3 DNA sequence: TGTGCCAGCAGTCCGACGGGTGGTGGGGCCAACGTCCTGACTTTC.

The V call is TRBV12-5, the J call TRBJ2-1, with D possibly matching TRBD2 (6 bases). From germline, CDR1 is LGHNT and CDR2 FRNRAP. The ends were cut back, 1 base at V and 0 bases at J, with 13 bases in the middle. This CDR3 contains 17 residues. The CDR3 bases are TGTGCTAGTGGTTTGGGCGAAGGAGGGTTCTCCTACAATGAGCAGTTCTTC. Its translation: CASGLGEGGFSYNEQFF.

This sequence joins TRBV27 and TRBJ2-1; 10 bases map to TRBD2. From germline, CDR1 is MNHEY and CDR2 SMNVEV (reference sequence). With 3 bases clipped from V and 13 bases from J, the junction kept 9 bases outside the gene matches. The CDR3 extends over 14 amino acids. CDR3: CASSFGASGSFQFF. The CDR3 coding sequence is TGTGCCAGCAGTTTTGGGGCTAGCGGGAGTTTCCAGTTCTTC.

The V call is TRBV21-1, the J call TRBJ2-2; the table gives TRBD2 as D, unverified against the DNA. TRBV21-1 is noted as a pseudogene. This CDR3 region has 18 residues. In DNA, the CDR3 is TGTGCCACCCTGACAAGACTAGCGGGAGGGCTGAACACCGGGGAGCTGTTTTTT. It encodes CATLTRLAGGLNTGELFF.

The chain combines TRBV9 with TRBJ2-7; 7 nucleotides agree with TRBD2. Germline V lookup: CDR1 SGDLS, CDR2 YYNGEE. The length of the CDR3 is 15 residues. Unmatched junction bases numbered 10, after V lost 0 bases and J lost 7 bases. The CDR3 DNA reads TGTGCCAGCAGCGTAGGGACTAGGACCTCAGGTGAGCAGTACTTC. Translated, it gives CASSVGTRTSGEQYF.

V is TRBV19 and J is TRBJ2-3; TRBD2 might be the D (6 bases). Trimming took off 3 bases at V and 2 bases at J, with 15 bases between the two ends. Germline V gives CDR1 LNHDA, CDR2 SQIVND (reference sequence). The CDR3 covers 16 residues. DNA for the CDR3: TGTGCCAGTAGTATCCCTACTAGCCGGGCCACAGATACGCAGTATTTT. This encodes CASSIPTSRATDTQYF. Using reference TRBV19 and TRBJ2-3 for the parts outside the CDR3, the full variable domain is DGGITQSPKYLFRKEGQNVTLSCEQNLNHDAMYWYRQDPGQGLRLIYYSQIVNDFQKGDIAEGYSVSREKKESFPLTVTSAQKNPTAFYLCASSIPTSRATDTQYFGPGTRLTVL.